This T cell receptor beta chain was observed in a study of neoadjuvant nivolumab and ipilimumab in lung cancer. Study outcomes and limitations: TCR richness and clonality were higher in tumors than adjacent uninvolved lung. Only two of four nivolumab-treated tumors gained richness and clonality by surgery.

This CDR3 has 13 residues. V was cut by 11 bases and J by 0 bases, with 13 bases left in between. Germline CDR1 reads MNHEY; CDR2 reads SVGAGI. The assay was immunoSEQ multiplex PCR, and TCRdb's table has in-frame clones only and misses some. The data show 15,000 to 20,000 clones, around 77% seen once. Regarding this clone: Its antigen is not identified.

This specimen consisted of tumor tissue, obtained after neoadjuvant nivolumab, alone or with ipilimumab, at or shortly before surgery. This sequence originates from an adult with non-small cell lung cancer. V usage is TRBV6-5 and J usage is TRBJ1-1; TRBD1 might be the D (5 bases). In DNA, the CDR3 is TGTGCCGGCGGTGGACATATGAACACTGAAGCTTTCTTT. It translates to CAGGGHMNTEAFF.